This paragraph covers one TCR beta chain sequence. Its target is not known. The length of the CDR3 is 15 residues. Trimming pared 0 bases from V and 4 bases from J, leaving 12 bases between. Germline V gene data show CDR1 as SGHRS and CDR2 as YFSETQ. The data originate from a study of T cell responses to AZD1222 COVID-19 vaccine. Study findings and constraints: The CD4 TCRs associated with vaccination extended across spike and predominated at 160-218 and 743-854. White British donors predominated, females outnumbered males, and clonal diversity was possibly underestimated.

TCRdb keeps only in-frame clones here, not all; method: immunoSEQ multiplex PCR. The sample yields fewer than 100,000 clones, 90% to 95% seen once. This specimen was peripheral blood, taken on day 0 of AZD1222 vaccination. The clonotype comes from an adult in good health. This chain connects TRBV5-1 to TRBJ2-3; D possibly corresponds to TRBD2 (5 bases). CDR3 nucleotides: TGCGCCAGCAGCTTGGATGCGGGCCGGGCAGATACGCAGTATTTT. Translating gives CASSLDAGRADTQYF.